This is a list of T cell receptor beta chains from one sample in a study of identifying expanded T cells in peripheral blood. Profiled with immunoSEQ multiplex PCR; TCRdb holds only in-frame clones, not every one. The repertoire holds 120,000 or so clones, around four fifths seen once, with approximately 3% in the top ten. The sequenced sample was blood. The receptors were sampled from a person aged 18 to 69 in good health. CDR3s include the opening cysteine and the closing phenylalanine or tryptophan. The order of the fields is J gene, clone size, V gene, D gene, CDR3 protein, CDR3 DNA. A D gene is named only where the DNA matches it firmly. Expanded clones are given a class, and other clones once, few, many or no size at all.

j_call: TRBJ2-5; clone_size: .; v_call: TRBV7-2; d_call: .; cdr3_aa: CASSVGQETQYF; cdr3_nt: TGTGCCAGCAGCGTCGGTCAAGAGACCCAGTACTTC
j_call: TRBJ1-3; clone_size: .; v_call: TRBV7-9; d_call: .; cdr3_aa: CASSLVGHPGNTIYF; cdr3_nt: TGTGCCAGCAGCTTAGTTGGTCATCCTGGAAACACCATATATTTT
j_call: TRBJ1-1; clone_size: .; v_call: TRBV15; d_call: .; cdr3_aa: CATSTPGNTEAFF; cdr3_nt: TGTGCCACCAGCACCCCCGGAAACACTGAAGCTTTCTTT
j_call: TRBJ2-5; clone_size: .; v_call: TRBV27; d_call: .; cdr3_aa: CASSLFRGETQYF; cdr3_nt: TGTGCCAGCAGTTTATTTCGTGGCGAGACCCAGTACTTC
j_call: TRBJ1-1; clone_size: .; v_call: TRBV6-5; d_call: .; cdr3_aa: CASSYSGWAEAFF; cdr3_nt: TGTGCCAGCAGTTACTCAGGGTGGGCTGAAGCTTTCTTT
j_call: TRBJ1-5; clone_size: .; v_call: TRBV2; d_call: .; cdr3_aa: CASRTGFVGNQPQHF; cdr3_nt: TGTGCCAGCAGAACAGGGTTTGTGGGCAATCAGCCCCAGCATTTT
j_call: TRBJ1-5; clone_size: .; v_call: TRBV19; d_call: TRBD1; cdr3_aa: CASSAEPGQRQPQHF; cdr3_nt: TGTGCCAGTAGTGCAGAACCGGGACAGAGACAGCCCCAGCATTTT
j_call: TRBJ2-3; clone_size: .; v_call: TRBV10-1; d_call: TRBD2; cdr3_aa: CASNNRYTGTSGGLTPTDTQYF; cdr3_nt: TGCGCCAGCAACAATAGATACACCGGGACTAGCGGGGGCCTCACACCCACAGATACGCAGTATTTT
j_call: TRBJ1-2; clone_size: .; v_call: TRBV5-6; d_call: TRBD1; cdr3_aa: CASSVRRTGLKDYGYTF; cdr3_nt: TGTGCCAGCAGCGTACGGCGGACAGGGCTAAAGGACTATGGCTACACCTTC
j_call: TRBJ1-1; clone_size: .; v_call: TRBV6-1; d_call: .; cdr3_aa: CASSRSSVVPEAFF; cdr3_nt: TGTGCCAGCAGTAGATCATCGGTCGTCCCTGAAGCTTTCTTT
j_call: TRBJ1-1; clone_size: .; v_call: TRBV18; d_call: .; cdr3_aa: CASSPPGRGNTEAFF; cdr3_nt: TGTGCCAGCTCACCACCGGGTAGAGGGAACACTGAAGCTTTCTTT
j_call: TRBJ2-5; clone_size: .; v_call: TRBV7-9; d_call: .; cdr3_aa: CASSRPNQETQYF; cdr3_nt: TGTGCCAGCAGCCGCCCGAACCAAGAGACCCAGTACTTC
j_call: TRBJ1-4; clone_size: .; v_call: TRBV19; d_call: .; cdr3_aa: CASSIQSGRTNEKLFF; cdr3_nt: TGTGCCAGTAGTATTCAGTCAGGGCGGACAAATGAAAAACTGTTTTTT
j_call: TRBJ2-7; clone_size: .; v_call: TRBV11-2; d_call: .; cdr3_aa: CASSLAPAGTYEQYF; cdr3_nt: TGTGCCAGCAGCTTAGCCCCGGCAGGCACCTACGAGCAGTACTTC
j_call: TRBJ2-7; clone_size: .; v_call: TRBV6-1; d_call: TRBD2; cdr3_aa: CASSAYERGYEQYF; cdr3_nt: TGTGCCAGCAGTGCTTACGAGCGGGGCTACGAGCAGTACTTC
j_call: TRBJ1-2; clone_size: .; v_call: TRBV18; d_call: .; cdr3_aa: CASSPGRRDDGYTF; cdr3_nt: TGTGCCAGCTCACCAGGACGGAGAGATGATGGCTACACCTTC
j_call: TRBJ1-1; clone_size: .; v_call: TRBV6-6; d_call: .; cdr3_aa: CASSYLIGTANTEAFF; cdr3_nt: TGTGCCAGCAGTTACCTTATCGGGACGGCGAACACTGAAGCTTTCTTT
j_call: TRBJ2-2; clone_size: .; v_call: TRBV7-2; d_call: .; cdr3_aa: CASSARLTGANTGELFF; cdr3_nt: TGTGCCAGCAGCGCCCGACTGACGGGGGCAAACACCGGGGAGCTGTTTTTT
j_call: TRBJ1-2; clone_size: .; v_call: TRBV11-2; d_call: TRBD1; cdr3_aa: CASSWRQGYGYTF; cdr3_nt: TGTGCCAGCAGCTGGAGACAGGGCTATGGCTACACCTTC
j_call: TRBJ2-7; clone_size: .; v_call: TRBV5-6; d_call: TRBD1; cdr3_aa: CASSTQGQGVYEQYF; cdr3_nt: TGTGCCAGCAGCACCCAAGGACAGGGGGTCTACGAGCAGTACTTC
j_call: TRBJ2-7; clone_size: .; v_call: TRBV30; d_call: TRBD2; cdr3_aa: CAWSGGSEQYF; cdr3_nt: TGTGCCTGGTCGGGGGGGAGTGAGCAGTACTTC
j_call: TRBJ1-3; clone_size: .; v_call: TRBV5-1; d_call: TRBD1; cdr3_aa: CASSSAFGDRESGNTIYF; cdr3_nt: TGCGCCAGCAGCTCAGCTTTTGGGGACAGGGAATCTGGAAACACCATATATTTT
j_call: TRBJ2-3; clone_size: .; v_call: TRBV7-3; d_call: .; cdr3_aa: CASSSGHTDTQYF; cdr3_nt: TGTGCCAGCAGCTCAGGTCACACAGATACGCAGTATTTT
j_call: TRBJ1-1; clone_size: .; v_call: TRBV5-1; d_call: .; cdr3_aa: CASSGSTGRATEAFF; cdr3_nt: TGCGCCAGCAGCGGTTCCACAGGGCGCGCCACTGAAGCTTTCTTT
j_call: TRBJ1-5; clone_size: .; v_call: TRBV19; d_call: .; cdr3_aa: CASRFRGNQPQHF; cdr3_nt: TGTGCCAGTCGCTTCCGAGGCAATCAGCCCCAGCATTTT
j_call: TRBJ2-4; clone_size: .; v_call: TRBV7-8; d_call: .; cdr3_aa: CASSSPSSILRENIQYF; cdr3_nt: TGTGCCAGCAGCTCCCCGTCTTCGATTCTCCGCGAAAACATTCAGTACTTC
j_call: TRBJ1-1; clone_size: .; v_call: TRBV27; d_call: .; cdr3_aa: CASRSDLVGERNTEAFF; cdr3_nt: TGTGCCAGCAGATCCGACCTGGTAGGGGAAAGAAACACTGAAGCTTTCTTT
j_call: TRBJ1-2; clone_size: many; v_call: TRBV5-1; d_call: TRBD1; cdr3_aa: CASSLAGGNYGYTF; cdr3_nt: TGCGCCAGCAGCTTAGCAGGGGGCAACTATGGCTACACCTTC
j_call: TRBJ2-7; clone_size: .; v_call: TRBV29-1; d_call: .; cdr3_aa: CSVEGGTRPHEQYF; cdr3_nt: TGCAGCGTTGAAGGTGGGACCCGCCCCCACGAGCAGTACTTC
j_call: TRBJ1-2; clone_size: .; v_call: TRBV7-3; d_call: TRBD1; cdr3_aa: CASSETGGGFGYTF; cdr3_nt: TGTGCCAGCAGCGAGACAGGGGGCGGTTTTGGCTACACCTTC
j_call: TRBJ2-5; clone_size: .; v_call: TRBV4-1; d_call: TRBD2; cdr3_aa: CASSQAPGREQETQYF; cdr3_nt: TGCGCCAGCAGCCAAGCCCCGGGGCGGGAGCAAGAGACCCAGTACTTC
j_call: TRBJ1-5; clone_size: .; v_call: TRBV6-5; d_call: .; cdr3_aa: CASRRTVNSNQPQHF; cdr3_nt: TGTGCCAGCAGGAGGACAGTCAATAGCAATCAGCCCCAGCATTTT
j_call: TRBJ2-1; clone_size: once; v_call: TRBV6-1; d_call: .; cdr3_aa: CASSSLQGSYNEQFF; cdr3_nt: TGTGCCAGCAGTAGCCTCCAGGGGTCCTACAATGAGCAGTTCTTC
j_call: TRBJ1-4; clone_size: .; v_call: TRBV11-2; d_call: TRBD1; cdr3_aa: CASSLEGQGVKLFF; cdr3_nt: TGTGCCAGCAGCTTAGAAGGTCAGGGGGTAAAACTGTTTTTT
j_call: TRBJ1-2; clone_size: .; v_call: TRBV6-4; d_call: .; cdr3_aa: CASSNTATNYGYTF; cdr3_nt: TGTGCCAGCAGCAACACAGCGACTAACTATGGCTACACCTTC
j_call: TRBJ1-2; clone_size: few; v_call: TRBV27; d_call: .; cdr3_aa: CASSLHRAYGYTF; cdr3_nt: TGTGCCAGCAGTTTACACAGGGCCTATGGCTACACCTTC
j_call: TRBJ1-1; clone_size: .; v_call: TRBV7-2; d_call: .; cdr3_aa: CASSLNTGLEAFF; cdr3_nt: TGTGCCAGCAGCTTAAACACAGGGCTTGAAGCTTTCTTT
j_call: TRBJ2-7; clone_size: .; v_call: TRBV19; d_call: .; cdr3_aa: CASSTGGHYEQYF; cdr3_nt: TGTGCCAGTAGTACGGGGGGCCACTACGAGCAGTACTTC
j_call: TRBJ1-5; clone_size: .; v_call: TRBV21-1; d_call: .; cdr3_aa: CASSKGNQPQHF; cdr3_nt: TGTGCCAGCAGCAAAGGGAATCAGCCCCAGCATTTT
j_call: TRBJ1-3; clone_size: .; v_call: TRBV6-6; d_call: .; cdr3_aa: CASHSSGNTIYF; cdr3_nt: TGTGCCAGCCACTCCTCTGGAAACACCATATATTTT
j_call: TRBJ1-1; clone_size: .; v_call: TRBV5-4; d_call: .; cdr3_aa: CASSRPVGQLNTEAFF; cdr3_nt: TGTGCCAGCAGCCGCCCTGTGGGACAACTGAACACTGAAGCTTTCTTT
j_call: TRBJ2-2; clone_size: .; v_call: TRBV19; d_call: .; cdr3_aa: CASSPIRELTGELFF; cdr3_nt: TGTGCCAGTAGTCCCATCAGGGAACTCACCGGGGAGCTGTTTTTT
j_call: TRBJ1-2; clone_size: .; v_call: TRBV9; d_call: .; cdr3_aa: CASTPGGGYGYTF; cdr3_nt: TGTGCCAGCACCCCGGGGGGTGGCTATGGCTACACCTTC
j_call: TRBJ1-1; clone_size: .; v_call: TRBV6-1; d_call: .; cdr3_aa: CASIDPGRPEAFF; cdr3_nt: TGTGCCAGCATCGACCCAGGACGGCCTGAAGCTTTCTTT
j_call: TRBJ2-2; clone_size: .; v_call: TRBV6-5; d_call: .; cdr3_aa: CAVGQNTGELFF; cdr3_nt: TGTGCCGTGGGGCAGAACACCGGGGAGCTGTTTTTT
j_call: TRBJ2-5; clone_size: .; v_call: TRBV27; d_call: .; cdr3_aa: CASSKAPSVETQYF; cdr3_nt: TGTGCCAGCAGTAAGGCCCCGTCGGTAGAGACCCAGTACTTC
j_call: TRBJ1-5; clone_size: few; v_call: TRBV4-1; d_call: .; cdr3_aa: CASSQVVQPQHF; cdr3_nt: TGCGCCAGCAGCCAAGTCGTTCAGCCCCAGCATTTT
j_call: TRBJ1-1; clone_size: once; v_call: TRBV6-5; d_call: .; cdr3_aa: CASSYATGKFRTEAFF; cdr3_nt: TGTGCCAGCAGTTATGCTACAGGAAAATTTCGGACTGAAGCTTTCTTT
j_call: TRBJ1-2; clone_size: .; v_call: TRBV4-1; d_call: .; cdr3_aa: CASSQGTSEFYGYTF; cdr3_nt: TGCGCCAGCAGCCAAGGGACATCGGAATTTTATGGCTACACCTTC